What follows are 12 T cell receptor beta chains derived from one specimen sequenced in a study of a mutant IDH1 vaccine in newly diagnosed glioma (dated by TCRdb to the early 2020s). Receptor libraries were prepared by the immunoSEQ multiplex PCR assay. TCRdb's version of the immuneACCESS table is confined to in-frame rearrangements and falls short of the full clone set. An unresolved V gene accounts for under half of the shortfall where checked; the remainder is of unknown origin. In all, the sample holds under 65,000 clones, and 75% to 90% of those were seen once. Of the sample, 5.5% to 7% falls within the top ten clones. No antigen has been identified for these receptors. What this sample's time point label stands for: week 11, during vaccination. A 20-mer mutant IDH1 peptide at 300 micrograms in Montanide made up each vaccine dose, which was injected subcutaneously together with topical imiquimod.

Sequencing was performed on PBMCs, taken from a glioma patient whose treatment included an IDH1 peptide vaccine. The receptor source for this set is a man in his fifties or sixties with glioma.

V is TRBV27 and J is TRBJ1-1, with 8 positions matching TRBD1. From germline, CDR1 is MNHEY and CDR2 SMNVEV (reference sequence). J lost 5 bases, V lost 8 bases, and 7 bases had no gene match. There are 13 residues in the CDR3. CDR3 in amino acids: CASSDRGGTEAFF. The CDR3 nucleotides read TGTGCCAGCTCCGACAGGGGAGGTACTGAAGCTTTCTTT.

CDR3 coding DNA: TGTGCCAGCAGCTTTAAGGGATTAGGTACTGAAGCTTTCTTT. Translation: CASSFKGLGTEAFF. The rearrangement joins TRBV5-6 to TRBJ1-1; no reliable D call. Germline V gene lookup returns CDR1 SGHDT and CDR2 YYEEEE. With 2 bases removed from V and 5 bases from J, the gap between germline ends came to 13 bases. CDR3 length: 14 amino acids.

The chain links TRBV2 to TRBJ1-2, with 7 bases fitting TRBD1. This CDR3 region has 14 residues. J lost 4 bases, V lost 5 bases, and 7 bases had no gene match. CDR1 SNHLY and CDR2 FYNNEI come from the germline V gene. CDR3 sequence reads: CASSRTGEGYGYTF. CDR3 DNA: TGTGCCAGCAGTAGGACAGGAGAAGGCTATGGCTACACCTTC. Filled out from reference TRBV2 and TRBJ1-2, the complete variable domain reads EPEVTQTPSHQVTQMGQEVILRCVPISNHLYFYWYRQILGQKVEFLVSFYNNEISEKSEIFDDQFSVERPDGSNFTLKIRSTKLEDSAMYFCASSRTGEGYGYTFGSGTRLTVV.

The chain recombines TRBV13 with TRBJ2-5, with 13 bases fitting TRBD2. This CDR3 is 16 amino acids long. The germline CDR1 and CDR2 sequences are PRHDT and FYEKMQ (reference sequence). Trimming cost V 4 bases and J 2 bases; bases outside gene matches: 4. The CDR3 bases are TGTGCCAGCAGCTCGAGACTAGCGGGAGGTCAAGAGACCCAGTACTTC. It encodes CASSSRLAGGQETQYF. The full variable domain, completed using reference TRBV13 and TRBJ2-5, is AAGVIQSPRHLIKEKRETATLKCYPIPRHDTVYWYQQGPGQDPQFLISFYEKMQSDKGSIPDRFSAQQFSDYHSELNMSSLELGDSALYFCASSSRLAGGQETQYFGPGTRLLVL.

J is TRBJ1-6 and V is TRBV7-9; D is ambiguous. Trimming left V 1 base short and J 10 bases short, with 14 bases between. In germline, CDR1 is SEHNR, CDR2 FQNEAQ (reference sequence). The length of the CDR3 is 15 residues. This chain's CDR3 is CASSLGIDGRSPLHF. The CDR3 DNA is TGTGCCAGCAGCTTAGGCATTGACGGACGCTCACCCCTCCACTTT.

This sequence joins TRBV7-9 and TRBJ1-2; D unresolved. CDR1 and CDR2 (germline): SEHNR, FQNEAQ (reference sequence). Trimming removed 1 base from V and 4 bases from J, with 19 bases in between. The CDR3 sequence is 17 residues long. Here the CDR3 DNA reads TGTGCCAGCAGCTTAGTTTCCCCGGGCAGGCTATTCTATGGCTACACCTTC. Translation gives CASSLVSPGRLFYGYTF.

The chain carries TRBV18 and TRBJ2-1; D remains unclear. The V gene's germline CDR1 is KGHSH and CDR2 LQKENI. The CDR3 contains 12 residues. V was clipped by 2 bases and J by 7 bases, with 6 bases between them. The CDR3 loop reads CASSPARNEQFF. CDR3 coding DNA: TGTGCCAGCTCACCAGCTCGAAATGAGCAGTTCTTC.

The chain is built from TRBV7-2 and TRBJ2-1, with TRBD2 matching over 8 bases. This CDR3 comprises 13 residues. The J segment lost 15 bases and the V segment lost 4 bases, leaving 11 bases of the junction unmatched. Germline CDR1 reads SGHTA; CDR2 reads FQGNSA. The CDR3 loop is CASSSNFGTSPFF. The CDR3 DNA reads TGTGCCAGCAGCTCCAACTTCGGGACTAGTCCGTTCTTC.

The V call is TRBV5-4, the J call TRBJ1-2, with D hard to call. The CDR3 has 14 amino acids. The ends were cut back, 0 bases at V and 3 bases at J, with 9 bases in the middle. Germline lookup yields CDR1 SGHNT and CDR2 YYREEE (reference sequence). The CDR3 sequence is CASSLEAGDYGYTF. The DNA of the CDR3 is TGTGCCAGCAGCTTGGAGGCGGGTGACTATGGCTACACCTTC.

V usage is TRBV27 and J usage is TRBJ2-7; a weak D match, TRBD2 (6 bases). Trimming removed 2 bases from V and 3 bases from J, with 11 bases in between. The germline V gene has CDR1 MNHEY and CDR2 SMNVEV (reference sequence). There are 14 residues in the CDR3. The CDR3 DNA follows: TGTGCCAGCAGTTTAAGGATCGGGGGCTACGAGCAGTACTTC. Protein sequence: CASSLRIGGYEQYF.

The rearrangement links TRBV30 to TRBJ1-1; D is perhaps TRBD1 (5 bases). V was clipped by 2 bases and J by 7 bases, with 20 bases between them. The CDR3 has 15 amino acids. CDR1 and CDR2 (germline): GTSNPN, SVGIG (reference sequence). The CDR3 loop reads CAWSPRGMFLVEAFF. The CDR3 DNA sequence: TGTGCCTGGAGTCCAAGGGGTATGTTTTTGGTTGAAGCTTTCTTT.

The gene calls are TRBV5-4 and TRBJ1-2; no reliable D call. Trimming pared 5 bases from V and 7 bases from J, leaving 18 bases between. CDR1 and CDR2 from the germline V gene are SGHNT and YYREEE (reference sequence). The CDR3 consists of 14 residues. CDR3 sequence reads: CASRRGGEGGGYTF. CDR3 bases: TGTGCCAGCAGGCGCGGCGGGGAAGGAGGTGGCTACACCTTC.